This entry lists 8 T cell receptor beta chains sequenced from one sample in a study of OX40 agonist ivuxolimab in advanced cancers. Generated by immunoSEQ multiplex PCR, the TCRdb table keeps only in-frame clones and is missing some. The sample contains fewer than 25,000 clones, about four fifths of which appear only once. The sample in question was CD4+ or CD8+ T cells sorted from blood, obtained in a trial of the OX40 agonist ivuxolimab. The receptors come from an adult with an advanced solid tumor such as melanoma, head and neck, liver or kidney cancer.

This clone was observed a handful of times. Written as DNA, the CDR3 is TGTGCCAGCAGCCAAAGCGGGGGGCTGTTCGGGGAGCAGTACTTC. Residues: CASSQSGGLFGEQYF. This chain joins TRBV2 and TRBJ2-7; 9 positions agree with TRBD2. Losses at the gene ends were 6 bases for V and 7 bases for J; bases not matched to a gene: 13. The CDR3 covers 15 residues. Germline CDR1 SNHLY, CDR2 FYNNEI.

This chain connects TRBV6-5 to TRBJ2-2; 7 positions agree with TRBD1. J gave up 8 bases and V 5 bases, and 5 bases lay outside the gene matches. The germline V gene encodes CDR1 MNHEY and CDR2 SVGAGI. The CDR3 contains 13 residues. This chain's CDR3 is CASSDRVGGELFF. CDR3 sequence (DNA): TGTGCCAGCAGTGACAGGGTTGGTGGGGAGCTGTTTTTT.

The chain recombines TRBV9 with TRBJ1-5, with 8 nucleotides matching TRBD1. Germline loops: CDR1 SGDLS, CDR2 YYNGEE. The J segment lost 1 base and the V segment lost 3 bases, leaving 6 bases of the junction unmatched. The CDR3 loop spans 16 amino acids. The DNA of the CDR3 is TGTGCCAGCAGCGAGGGACAGGATAGCAGCAATCAGCCCCAGCATTTT. Protein: CASSEGQDSSNQPQHF.

J is TRBJ2-5 and V is TRBV7-9, with D perhaps matching TRBD1 (5 bases). The end of the DNA aligns better with TRBJ2-7, so the J call may be wrong. The CDR3 is made up of 14 amino acids. Germline lookup yields CDR1 SEHNR and CDR2 FQNEAQ (reference sequence). The CDR3 sequence is CASSLDRSSYEQYF. The CDR3 bases are TGTGCCAGCAGCTTAGACAGGAGCTCCTACGAGCAGTACTTC.

The gene calls are TRBV11-2 and TRBJ2-7; TRBD2 might be the D (5 bases). Trimming removed 2 bases at V and 7 bases at J, with 15 bases between. CDR1 and CDR2 from the germline V gene are SGHAT and FQNNGV. This CDR3 comprises 14 residues. This CDR3 is CASSLFSRDKEQYF. The CDR3 DNA follows: TGTGCCAGCAGCTTATTCTCACGGGATAAAGAGCAGTACTTC.

The chain recombines TRBV11-2 with TRBJ2-3; the D gene is possibly TRBD2 (5 bases). CDR3 length: 15 residues. The V gene's germline CDR1 is SGHAT and CDR2 FQNNGV. The germline V and J ends were trimmed by 6 bases and 1 base, with 14 bases remaining between them. CDR3 in DNA: TGTGCCAGCAGTTTTTATGGGAGAGGCACAGATACGCAGTATTTT. Translating gives CASSFYGRGTDTQYF.

The V and J genes are TRBV27 and TRBJ2-1; D is perhaps TRBD1 (6 bases). The CDR3 covers 14 residues. Germline assignment: CDR1 MNHEY and CDR2 SMNVEV (reference sequence). Between the trimmed V and J ends, which lost 5 bases and 4 bases, there was a span of 12 bases. As DNA, the CDR3 is TGTGCCAGCAGTCCCTACGGACAGTACAATGAGCAGTTCTTC. Its protein product is CASSPYGQYNEQFF.

This clone has a handful of counts. This chain joins TRBV7-9 and TRBJ1-2, with D hard to call. Between the trimmed V and J ends, which lost 5 bases and 4 bases, there was a span of 20 bases. Germline CDR1 and CDR2: SEHNR and FQNEAQ (reference sequence). The CDR3 spans 16 residues. CDR3 protein: CASSLGNGIGGYGYTF. DNA of the CDR3: TGTGCCAGCAGCCTAGGGAACGGCATAGGAGGCTATGGCTACACCTTC.